This TCR beta chain appears in the sequencing data of a study of T cell responses to AZD1222 COVID-19 vaccine. Study results and limitations: With two AZD1222 doses given, Spike-specific TCR breadth and depth both rose. There were vaccine-associated CD4 TCRs across spike, dominant at 160-218 and 743-854. In the spike-specific TCR repertoire, nearly half reportedly target unmutated variant regions. At baseline, just a handful of AZD1222 recipients tested seropositive.

Trimming pared 6 bases from V and 5 bases from J, leaving 8 bases between. This CDR3 contains 12 residues. CDR1 is SEHNR and CDR2 is FQNEAQ in the germline V gene (reference sequence). Generated by immunoSEQ multiplex PCR, the TCRdb table keeps only in-frame clones and is missing some. The sample consists of tens of thousands of clones, more than 80% of them appearing once. To note about this clone: The antigen is unknown.

The specimen comprised peripheral blood, sampled on day 0 of AZD1222 vaccination. This TCR derives from an adult in good health. The chain uses TRBV7-9 and TRBJ2-1; unclear D gene. The CDR3 DNA is TGTGCCAGCAGTTTCGGCGACAATGAGCAGTTCTTC. Protein sequence: CASSFGDNEQFF. Supplemented by reference TRBV7-9 and TRBJ2-1, the full variable domain reads DTGVSQNPRHKITKRGQNVTFRCDPISEHNRLYWYRQTLGQGPEFLTYFQNEAQLEKSRLLSDRFSAERPKGSFSTLEIQRTEQGDSAMYLCASSFGDNEQFFGPGTRLTVL.